Presented here are 21 T cell receptor beta chains from one specimen sequenced in a study of cytomegalovirus exposure and HLA in healthy donors. In the PCR, 60 Vbeta and 13 Jbeta primers were used. Profiling relied on immunoSEQ multiplex PCR, and the TCRdb table lists in-frame clones only, not all of them. The sample holds 200,000 or so clones. The sample taken for sequencing was PBMCs. The receptor set was obtained from a boy younger than 18 in good health and CMV-seronegative.

The rearrangement uses TRBV9 and TRBJ2-1; 11 bases agree with TRBD1. V trimming: 7 bases; J trimming: 7 bases; junction bases outside the gene matches: 4. The CDR3 has 13 amino acids. The germline V gene has CDR1 SGDLS and CDR2 YYNGEE. The CDR3 DNA sequence: TGTGCCAGCGGGACAGGGGGTTGGAATGAGCAGTTCTTC. It encodes CASGTGGWNEQFF.

The gene calls are TRBV5-1 and TRBJ1-2; tentative D call: TRBD1 (6 bases). Trimming pared 9 bases from V and 4 bases from J, leaving 16 bases between. Germline V lookup: CDR1 SGHRS, CDR2 YFSETQ. This CDR3 spans 13 amino acids. The CDR3 DNA reads as TGCGCCACCCACGAGGGGGATGGCTATGGCTACACCTTC. Translating gives CATHEGDGYGYTF.

This chain joins TRBV10-3 and TRBJ1-1, with D perhaps matching TRBD1 (5 bases). The ends were cut back, 0 bases at V and 6 bases at J, with 8 bases in the middle. Germline CDR1 and CDR2: ENHRY and SYGVKD. The CDR3 runs 13 residues. The CDR3 reads CAISESQVSEAFF. The CDR3 nucleotides read TGTGCCATCAGTGAGTCACAGGTTTCTGAAGCTTTCTTT.

J is TRBJ2-3 and V is TRBV18; D is uncertain. Germline loops: CDR1 KGHSH, CDR2 LQKENI. The V gene lost 6 bases and the J gene lost 2 bases, with 9 bases spanning the gap. This CDR3 spans 13 amino acids. Written as DNA, the CDR3 is TGTGCCAGCTCCCCCGAGCTCACAGATACGCAGTATTTT. It codes for CASSPELTDTQYF.

The CDR3 here is CASSIDRSNQPQHF. In DNA form, the CDR3 reads TGTGCCAGTAGTATTGACAGGAGCAATCAGCCCCAGCATTTT. V usage is TRBV19 and J usage is TRBJ1-5; D perhaps matches TRBD1 (6 bases). The CDR3 length is 14 residues. The V gene lost 3 bases and the J gene lost 1 base, with 7 bases spanning the gap. CDR1 and CDR2 from the germline V gene are LNHDA and SQIVND (reference sequence). Full variable domain (remainder filled in from reference TRBV19 and TRBJ1-5): DGGITQSPKYLFRKEGQNVTLSCEQNLNHDAMYWYRQDPGQGLRLIYYSQIVNDFQKGDIAEGYSVSREKKESFPLTVTSAQKNPTAFYLCASSIDRSNQPQHFGDGTRLSIL.

This rearrangement joins TRBV27 to TRBJ2-7, with 7 bases identical to TRBD1. The CDR3 covers 16 residues. Germline assignment: CDR1 MNHEY and CDR2 SMNVEV (reference sequence). Germline trimming cut 0 bases from V and 5 bases from J; bases unmatched to any gene: 10. CDR3 residues: CASSLSATGFGNEQYF. The CDR3 region has the DNA TGTGCCAGCAGTTTATCGGCGACAGGGTTTGGTAACGAGCAGTACTTC.

V is TRBV6-1 and J is TRBJ2-1, with 7 bases aligning to TRBD1. The CDR3 length is 14 residues. CDR1 is MNHNS and CDR2 is SASEGT in the germline V gene. The junction had 5 bases not matched to a gene; V was cut back by 6 bases and J by 3 bases. CDR3 sequence (DNA): TGTGCCAGCAGGAGGGGGCAGGGCTACAATGAGCAGTTCTTC. It yields the protein CASRRGQGYNEQFF.

The chain links TRBV19 to TRBJ1-1, with TRBD1 matching over 7 bases. The germline V gene encodes CDR1 LNHDA and CDR2 SQIVND (reference sequence). The CDR3 sequence is 16 residues long. J gave up 0 bases and V 7 bases, and 11 bases lay outside the gene matches. The CDR3 bases are TGTGCCAGTAAAACAGGGGTGTTTAAAATGAACACTGAAGCTTTCTTT. Amino acids: CASKTGVFKMNTEAFF.

This sequence joins TRBV13 and TRBJ2-4; 7 bases match TRBD1. The CDR3 runs 16 residues. The junction had 12 bases not matched to a gene; V was cut back by 3 bases and J by 7 bases. Germline CDR1 and CDR2: PRHDT and FYEKMQ (reference sequence). The CDR3 sequence: CASSFPLQGPGNIQYF. The CDR3 DNA is TGTGCCAGCAGCTTCCCCTTACAGGGGCCGGGGAACATTCAGTACTTC. Full variable domain (missing parts from reference TRBV13 and TRBJ2-4): AAGVIQSPRHLIKEKRETATLKCYPIPRHDTVYWYQQGPGQDPQFLISFYEKMQSDKGSIPDRFSAQQFSDYHSELNMSSLELGDSALYFCASSFPLQGPGNIQYFGAGTRLSVL.

V gene TRBV6-1 combines with J gene TRBJ1-1, with 8 nucleotides matching TRBD1. The CDR3 has 15 residues. Germline CDR1 and CDR2: MNHNS and SASEGT. Germline trimming cut 3 bases from V and 5 bases from J; bases unmatched to any gene: 8. The CDR3 is CASSDRDRRVTEAFF. Here the CDR3 DNA reads TGTGCCAGCAGTGACCGGGACAGGAGAGTGACTGAAGCTTTCTTT.

The rearrangement uses TRBV5-1 and TRBJ2-7, with a weak D call TRBD2 (6 bases). With 4 bases removed from V and 3 bases from J, the gap between germline ends came to 14 bases. The CDR3 length is 14 residues. Germline lookup yields CDR1 SGHRS and CDR2 YFSETQ. CDR3: CASSGRDFDYEQYF. The CDR3 DNA reads as TGCGCCAGCAGCGGCCGGGACTTTGACTACGAGCAGTACTTC.

V usage is TRBV14 and J usage is TRBJ2-3; 9 nucleotides agree with TRBD2. Germline CDR1 SGHDN, CDR2 FVKESK. The V and J ends lost 0 bases and 1 base, in that order; junction bases with no gene match: 11. This CDR3 spans 19 amino acids. CDR3 in DNA: TGTGCCAGCAGCCAAGATAGGTCTGGAGAGCGGGGGGGCACAGATACGCAGTATTTT. Translated: CASSQDRSGERGGTDTQYF.

This sequence joins TRBV12-5 and TRBJ1-2; TRBD1 agrees at 9 bases. CDR1 is LGHNT, CDR2 FRNRAP, per germline. CDR3 length equals 20 residues. V lost 4 bases and J lost 3; bases outside the gene matches: 21. The CDR3 nucleotides read TGTGCTAGTGGTTCCCATACCGACGTGCCGGGACAGGGTGGGGACTATGGCTACACCTTC. Translation: CASGSHTDVPGQGGDYGYTF.

The rearrangement joins TRBV7-2 to TRBJ2-2; D is undetermined. There are 12 residues in the CDR3. V lost 5 bases and J lost 4, with 5 bases in between. CDR1 is SGHTA, CDR2 FQGNSA, per germline. The DNA of the CDR3 is TGTGCCAGCAGCCCCTCCACCGGGGAGCTGTTTTTT. Residues: CASSPSTGELFF.

This chain uses TRBV9 with TRBJ2-5, with 7 nucleotides matching TRBD1. With the DNA end fitting TRBJ2-7 better, the J assignment may be wrong. CDR1 is SGDLS and CDR2 is YYNGEE in the germline V gene. This CDR3 is 15 amino acids long. Written as DNA, the CDR3 is TGTGCCAGCAGCGTAGGTCGACAGGGTACGTACGAGCAGTACTTC. It is translated as CASSVGRQGTYEQYF.

The V call is TRBV2, the J call TRBJ2-5; D remains ambiguous. Gene TRBJ2-7 matches the end of the DNA better, so the J call may be wrong. The CDR3 loop spans 14 amino acids. Germline assignment: CDR1 SNHLY and CDR2 FYNNEI. The CDR3 nucleotides are TGTGCCAGCAGTGAGGTTTTTCCATCCTACGAGCAGTACTTC. Translating gives CASSEVFPSYEQYF.

V is TRBV6-5 and J is TRBJ1-4, with D possibly being TRBD1 (5 bases). V was clipped by 0 bases and J by 4 bases, with 9 bases between them. The CDR3 spans 15 residues. Germline-derived CDR1 and CDR2 are MNHEY and SVGAGI. The CDR3 nucleotides read TGTGCCAGCAGTTACTCCAGGGAGGGTAATGAAAAACTGTTTTTT. Its protein is CASSYSREGNEKLFF.

V and J are TRBV11-2 and TRBJ2-7, with 13 bases that match TRBD2. The CDR3 sequence is 16 residues long. V lost 4 bases to trimming and J lost 7 bases; unmatched junction nucleotides: 10. CDR1 SGHAT and CDR2 FQNNGV come from the germline V gene. CDR3 nucleotides: TGTGCCAGCAGCTCCCGACTAGCGGGGGGACCAGTAGAGCAGTACTTC. Residues: CASSSRLAGGPVEQYF.

V and J are TRBV5-4 and TRBJ1-4; D not certain. The V and J ends lost 6 bases and 8 bases respectively, with 17 bases between them. There are 14 residues in the CDR3. Per the germline V gene, CDR1 is SGHNT and CDR2 is YYREEE (reference sequence). Here the CDR3 reads CASTVADKAEKLFF. Here the CDR3 DNA reads TGTGCCAGCACCGTAGCCGATAAGGCGGAAAAACTGTTTTTT.

This chain links TRBV9 with TRBJ2-1; 7 bases line up with TRBD1. V gave up 0 bases and J gave up 6 bases; unmatched junction bases: 3. CDR1 and CDR2 (germline): SGDLS, YYNGEE. The CDR3 runs 14 residues. The CDR3 here is CASSVEGALNEQFF. The CDR3 DNA sequence: TGTGCCAGCAGCGTAGAGGGGGCGCTCAATGAGCAGTTCTTC.

With respect to this clone: Additional DNA sequences in this sample encode the identical CDR3. The genes are TRBV4-1 and TRBJ1-2; TRBD1 matches at 8 bases. Losses at the gene ends were 1 base for V and 5 bases for J; bases not matched to a gene: 9. This CDR3 has 16 amino acids. CDR1 is MGHRA and CDR2 is YSYEKL in the germline V gene. CDR3 amino acids: CASSQAPQGARYGYTF. The CDR3, as DNA: TGCGCCAGCAGCCAAGCCCCCCAGGGGGCACGGTATGGCTACACCTTC.